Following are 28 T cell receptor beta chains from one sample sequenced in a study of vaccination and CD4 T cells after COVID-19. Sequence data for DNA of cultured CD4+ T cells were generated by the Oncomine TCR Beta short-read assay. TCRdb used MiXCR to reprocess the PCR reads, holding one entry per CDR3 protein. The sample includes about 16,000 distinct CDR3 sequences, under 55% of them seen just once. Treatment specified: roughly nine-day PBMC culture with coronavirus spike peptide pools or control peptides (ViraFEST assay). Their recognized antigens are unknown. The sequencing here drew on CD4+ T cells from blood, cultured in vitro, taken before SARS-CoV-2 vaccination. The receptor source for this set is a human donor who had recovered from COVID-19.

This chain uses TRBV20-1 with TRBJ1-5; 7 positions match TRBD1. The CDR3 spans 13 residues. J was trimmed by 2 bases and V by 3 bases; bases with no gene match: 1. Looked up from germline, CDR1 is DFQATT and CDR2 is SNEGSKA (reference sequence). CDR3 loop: CSARGTGNQPQHF. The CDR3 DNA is TGCAGTGCTAGGGGGACAGGCAATCAGCCCCAGCATTTT.

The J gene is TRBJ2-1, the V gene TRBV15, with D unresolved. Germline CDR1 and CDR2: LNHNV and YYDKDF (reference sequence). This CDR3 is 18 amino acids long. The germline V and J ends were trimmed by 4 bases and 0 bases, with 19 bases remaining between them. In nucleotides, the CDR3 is TGTGCCACCAGCACAACCACCTCGACGGTAAACTCCTACAATGAGCAGTTCTTC. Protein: CATSTTTSTVNSYNEQFF.

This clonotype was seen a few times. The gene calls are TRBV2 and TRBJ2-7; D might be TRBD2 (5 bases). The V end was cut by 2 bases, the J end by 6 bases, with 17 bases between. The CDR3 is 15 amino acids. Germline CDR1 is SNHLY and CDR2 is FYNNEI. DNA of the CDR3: TGTGCCAGCAGTGAACAACGGACCGACTACGCCGAGCAGTACTTC. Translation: CASSEQRTDYAEQYF. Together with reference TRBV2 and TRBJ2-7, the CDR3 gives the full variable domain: EPEVTQTPSHQVTQMGQEVILRCVPISNHLYFYWYRQILGQKVEFLVSFYNNEISEKSEIFDDQFSVERPDGSNFTLKIRSTKLEDSAMYFCASSEQRTDYAEQYFGPGTRLTVT.

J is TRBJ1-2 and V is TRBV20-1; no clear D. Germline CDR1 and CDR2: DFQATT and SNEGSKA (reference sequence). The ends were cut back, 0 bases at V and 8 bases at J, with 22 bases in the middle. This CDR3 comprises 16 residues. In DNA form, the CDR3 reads TGCAGTGCTAGAGACCCTATCGGGCGGTCCGCATCAGGCTACACCTTC. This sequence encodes CSARDPIGRSASGYTF.

The CDR3 nucleotides read TGTGCCAGTAGTGACACCCCCGGGGAGCTGTTTTTT. Encoded protein: CASSDTPGELFF. The gene calls are TRBV19 and TRBJ2-2; D remains unclear. With 5 bases removed from V and 6 bases from J, the gap between germline ends came to 7 bases. Germline V CDR1 and CDR2: LNHDA, SQIVND (reference sequence). This CDR3 is 12 amino acids long.

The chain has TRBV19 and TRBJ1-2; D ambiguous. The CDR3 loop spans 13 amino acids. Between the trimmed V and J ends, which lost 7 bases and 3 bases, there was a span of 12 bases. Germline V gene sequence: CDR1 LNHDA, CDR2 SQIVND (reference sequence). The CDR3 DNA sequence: TGTGCCAGTACTCCCCCTTCTCACTATGGCTACACCTTC. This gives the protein CASTPPSHYGYTF.

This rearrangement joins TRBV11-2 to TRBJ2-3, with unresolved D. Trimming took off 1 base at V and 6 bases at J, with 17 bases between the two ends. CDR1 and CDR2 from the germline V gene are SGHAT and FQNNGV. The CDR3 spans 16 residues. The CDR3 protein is CASSLVLALTWDTQYF. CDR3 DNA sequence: TGTGCCAGCAGCTTAGTCTTGGCTCTAACGTGGGATACGCAGTATTTT.

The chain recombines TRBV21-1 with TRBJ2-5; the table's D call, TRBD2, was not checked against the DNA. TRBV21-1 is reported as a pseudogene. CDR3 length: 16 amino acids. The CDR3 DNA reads TGTGCCAGCAGCTCCAAAATCCGACTAGTCCCAGAGACCCAGTACTTC. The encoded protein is CASSSKIRLVPETQYF.

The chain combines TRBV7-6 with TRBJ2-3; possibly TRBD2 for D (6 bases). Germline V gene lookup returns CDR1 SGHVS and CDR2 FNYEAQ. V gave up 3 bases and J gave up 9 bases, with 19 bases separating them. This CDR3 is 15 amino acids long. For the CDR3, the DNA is TGTGCCAGCAGCTTTATGATGACCCCACGGGAGACGCAGTATTTT. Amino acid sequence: CASSFMMTPRETQYF.

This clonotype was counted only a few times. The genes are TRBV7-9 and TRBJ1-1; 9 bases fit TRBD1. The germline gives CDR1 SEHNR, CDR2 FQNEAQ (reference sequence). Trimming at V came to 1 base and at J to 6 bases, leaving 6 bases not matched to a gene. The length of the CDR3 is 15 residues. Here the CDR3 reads CASSLDRGRKAEAFF. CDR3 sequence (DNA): TGTGCCAGCAGCTTAGACAGGGGGCGAAAGGCTGAAGCTTTCTTT.

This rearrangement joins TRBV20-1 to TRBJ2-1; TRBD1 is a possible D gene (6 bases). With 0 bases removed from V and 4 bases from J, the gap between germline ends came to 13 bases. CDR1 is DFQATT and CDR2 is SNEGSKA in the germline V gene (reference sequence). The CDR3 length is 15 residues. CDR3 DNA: TGCAGTGCTAGAGAATCAGGGGTATCATACAATGAGCAGTTCTTC. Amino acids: CSARESGVSYNEQFF.

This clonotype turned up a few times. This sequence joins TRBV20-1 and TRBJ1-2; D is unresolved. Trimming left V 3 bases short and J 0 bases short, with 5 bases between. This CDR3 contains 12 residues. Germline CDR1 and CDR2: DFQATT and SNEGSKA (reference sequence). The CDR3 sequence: CSASTTNYGYTF. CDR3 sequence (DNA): TGCAGTGCTAGTACCACTAACTATGGCTACACCTTC.

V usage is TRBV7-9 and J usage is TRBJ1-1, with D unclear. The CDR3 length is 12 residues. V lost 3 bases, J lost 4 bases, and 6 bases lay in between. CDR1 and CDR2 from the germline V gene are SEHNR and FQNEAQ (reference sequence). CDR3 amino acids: CASSFRVTEAFF. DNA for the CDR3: TGTGCCAGCAGCTTTAGGGTCACTGAAGCTTTCTTT.

The CDR3 DNA reads as TGTGCCAGCAGTTCCGTGATCGGAGCGAACACCGGGGAGCTGTTTTTT. Its translation: CASSSVIGANTGELFF. V usage is TRBV6-5 and J usage is TRBJ2-2; D call uncertain. This CDR3 has 16 residues. V dropped 4 bases and J dropped 0 bases, with 12 bases sitting between them. The germline CDR1 and CDR2 sequences are MNHEY and SVGAGI.

The CDR3 protein is CASNGTLVTTVWDQPQHF. The CDR3 nucleotides are TGTGCCAGCAACGGAACACTTGTGACAACAGTCTGGGATCAGCCCCAGCATTTT. The J gene is TRBJ1-5, the V gene TRBV28; D gene uncertain. Trimming pared 7 bases from V and 5 bases from J, leaving 27 bases between. CDR1 is MDHEN and CDR2 is SYDVKM in the germline V gene. The CDR3 spans 18 residues.

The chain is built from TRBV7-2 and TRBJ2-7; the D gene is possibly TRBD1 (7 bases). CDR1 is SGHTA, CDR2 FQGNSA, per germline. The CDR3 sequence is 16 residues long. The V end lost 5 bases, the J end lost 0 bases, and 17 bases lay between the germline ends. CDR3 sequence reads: CASSPGGTVSSYEQYF. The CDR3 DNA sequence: TGTGCCAGCAGCCCGGGCGGGACAGTCTCCTCCTACGAGCAGTACTTC.

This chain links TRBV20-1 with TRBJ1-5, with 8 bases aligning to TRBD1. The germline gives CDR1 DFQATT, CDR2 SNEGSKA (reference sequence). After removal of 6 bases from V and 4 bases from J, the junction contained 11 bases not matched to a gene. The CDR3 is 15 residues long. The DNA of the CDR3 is TGCAGTGCCCCTCAGGCAGGGGGCCTGAATCAGCCCCAGCATTTT. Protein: CSAPQAGGLNQPQHF.

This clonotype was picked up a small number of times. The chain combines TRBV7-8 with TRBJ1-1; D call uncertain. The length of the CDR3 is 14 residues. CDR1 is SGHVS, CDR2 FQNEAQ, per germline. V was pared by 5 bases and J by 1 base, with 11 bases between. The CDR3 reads CASSPAVGNTEAFF. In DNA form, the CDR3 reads TGTGCCAGCAGCCCTGCAGTTGGGAACACTGAAGCTTTCTTT. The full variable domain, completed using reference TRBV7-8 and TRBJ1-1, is GAGVSQSPRYKVAKRGQDVALRCDPISGHVSLFWYQQALGQGPEFLTYFQNEAQLDKSGLPSDRFFAERPEGSVSTLKIQRTQQEDSAVYLCASSPAVGNTEAFFGQGTRLTVV.

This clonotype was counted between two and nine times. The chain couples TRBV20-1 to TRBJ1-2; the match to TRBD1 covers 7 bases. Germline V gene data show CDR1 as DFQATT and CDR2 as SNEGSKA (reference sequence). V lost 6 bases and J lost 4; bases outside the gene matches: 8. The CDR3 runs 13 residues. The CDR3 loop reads CSATTGVRYGYTF. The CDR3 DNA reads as TGCAGTGCAACTACAGGGGTGCGCTATGGCTACACCTTC.

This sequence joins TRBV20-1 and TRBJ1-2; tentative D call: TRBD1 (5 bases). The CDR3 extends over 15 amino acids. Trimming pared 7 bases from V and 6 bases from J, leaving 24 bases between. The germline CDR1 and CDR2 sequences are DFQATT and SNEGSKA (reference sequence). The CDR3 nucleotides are TGCAGTGGGGCAAAAACCGCGGGGTGGGGGAATGGCTACACCTTC. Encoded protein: CSGAKTAGWGNGYTF.

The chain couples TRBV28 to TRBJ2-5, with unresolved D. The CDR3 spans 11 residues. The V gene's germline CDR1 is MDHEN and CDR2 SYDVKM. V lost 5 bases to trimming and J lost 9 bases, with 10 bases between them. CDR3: CASSQQYPQYF. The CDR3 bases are TGTGCCAGCAGTCAACAGTATCCCCAGTACTTC.

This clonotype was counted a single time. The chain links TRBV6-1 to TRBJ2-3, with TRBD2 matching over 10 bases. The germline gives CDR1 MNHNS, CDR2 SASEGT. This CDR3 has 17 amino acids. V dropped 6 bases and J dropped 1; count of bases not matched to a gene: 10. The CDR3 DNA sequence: TGTGCCAGCAGCTCTCGCGGACTAGCGGCGGGCACAGATACGCAGTATTTT. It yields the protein CASSSRGLAAGTDTQYF.

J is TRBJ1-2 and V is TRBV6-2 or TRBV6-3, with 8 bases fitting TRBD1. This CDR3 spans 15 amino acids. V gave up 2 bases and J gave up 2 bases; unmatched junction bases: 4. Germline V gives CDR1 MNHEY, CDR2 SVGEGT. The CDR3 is CASSYPGTGNYGYTF. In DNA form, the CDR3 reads TGTGCCAGCAGTTACCCGGGGACAGGAAACTATGGCTACACCTTC.

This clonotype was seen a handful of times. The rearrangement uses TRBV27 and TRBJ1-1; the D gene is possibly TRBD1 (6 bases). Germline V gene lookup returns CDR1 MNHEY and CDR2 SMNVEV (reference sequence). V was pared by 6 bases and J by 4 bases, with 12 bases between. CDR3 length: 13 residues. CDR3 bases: TGTGCCAGCAGCCGCCCACAGGGCACTGAAGCTTTCTTT. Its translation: CASSRPQGTEAFF.

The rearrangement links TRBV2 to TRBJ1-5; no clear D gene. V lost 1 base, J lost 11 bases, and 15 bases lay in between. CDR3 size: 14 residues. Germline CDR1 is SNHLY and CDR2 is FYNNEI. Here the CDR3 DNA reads TGTGCCAGCAGTGAAGGGCGGGGTAGGATGGCCCAGCATTTT. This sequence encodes CASSEGRGRMAQHF.

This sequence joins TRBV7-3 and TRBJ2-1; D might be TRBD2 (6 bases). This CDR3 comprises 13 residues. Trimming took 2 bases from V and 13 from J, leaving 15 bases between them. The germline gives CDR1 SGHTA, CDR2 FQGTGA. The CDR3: CASSLDLAGIQFF. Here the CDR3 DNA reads TGTGCCAGCAGCTTAGATCTTGCGGGGATACAGTTCTTC.

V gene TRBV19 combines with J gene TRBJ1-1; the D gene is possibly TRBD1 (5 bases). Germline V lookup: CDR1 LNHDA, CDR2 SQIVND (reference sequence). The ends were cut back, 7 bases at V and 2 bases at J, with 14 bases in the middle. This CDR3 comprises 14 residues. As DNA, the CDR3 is TGTGCCAGTAAGTACGAAGGGGACAACACTGAAGCTTTCTTT. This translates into CASKYEGDNTEAFF. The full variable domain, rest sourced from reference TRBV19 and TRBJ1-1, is DGGITQSPKYLFRKEGQNVTLSCEQNLNHDAMYWYRQDPGQGLRLIYYSQIVNDFQKGDIAEGYSVSREKKESFPLTVTSAQKNPTAFYLCASKYEGDNTEAFFGQGTRLTVV.

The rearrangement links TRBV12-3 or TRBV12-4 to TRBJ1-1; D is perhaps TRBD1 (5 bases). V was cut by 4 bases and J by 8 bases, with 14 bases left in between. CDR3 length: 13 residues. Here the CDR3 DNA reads TGTGCCAGCAGTTCCAAGGCTGGGGACGAAGCTTTCTTT. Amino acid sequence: CASSSKAGDEAFF.